The present entry profiles one T cell receptor (beta chain) with its context. This record comes from a study of shared clonotypes between healthy human individuals. Investigators divided CD4+ cells into CD45RA+ naive and CD45RA-negative memory subsets. Sequencing used immunoSEQ multiplex PCR; TCRdb keeps in-frame clones, though not all of them. In the table there are 2 million to 2.5 million clones, roughly 94% of which are singletons. The CDR3 is 15 amino acids. Germline V gives CDR1 SGHAT, CDR2 FQNNGV. V was cut by 8 bases and J by 2 bases, with 18 bases left in between. The material sequenced was naive CD4+ T cells sorted from blood. Sample subset: CD45RA+ positively selected. This chain joins TRBV11-2 and TRBJ2-5; tentatively, D is TRBD1 (6 bases). The TCR originated in a man younger than 35 in good health. CDR3 amino acids: CASAWTAWGQETQYF. The CDR3 coding sequence is TGTGCCAGCGCGTGGACAGCCTGGGGTCAAGAGACCCAGTACTTC. The full variable domain, rest sourced from reference TRBV11-2 and TRBJ2-5, is EAGVAQSPRYKIIEKRQSVAFWCNPISGHATLYWYQQILGQGPKLLIQFQNNGVVDDSQLPKDRFSAERLKGVDSTLKIQPAKLEDSAVYLCASAWTAWGQETQYFGPGTRLLVL.